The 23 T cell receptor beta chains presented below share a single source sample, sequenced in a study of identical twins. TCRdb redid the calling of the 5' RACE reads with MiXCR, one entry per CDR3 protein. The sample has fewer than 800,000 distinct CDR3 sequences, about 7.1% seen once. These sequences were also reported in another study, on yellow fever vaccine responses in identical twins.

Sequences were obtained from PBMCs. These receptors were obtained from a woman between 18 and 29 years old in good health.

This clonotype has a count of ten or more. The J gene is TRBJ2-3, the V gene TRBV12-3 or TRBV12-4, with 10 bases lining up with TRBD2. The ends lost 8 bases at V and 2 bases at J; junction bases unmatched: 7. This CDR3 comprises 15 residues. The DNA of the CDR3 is TGTGCCAGCTCCCCCGGGACTAGCGACACAGATACGCAGTATTTT. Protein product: CASSPGTSDTDTQYF.

In DNA form, the CDR3 reads TGTGCCAGCAGCTTAAACAGGGGCCAGCCCCAGCATTTT. It yields the protein CASSLNRGQPQHF. The chain carries TRBV7-2 and TRBJ1-5; 7 bases line up with TRBD1. Germline CDR1 and CDR2: SGHTA and FQGNSA. The junction had 2 bases not matched to a gene; V was cut back by 2 bases and J by 7 bases. The CDR3 totals 13 residues.

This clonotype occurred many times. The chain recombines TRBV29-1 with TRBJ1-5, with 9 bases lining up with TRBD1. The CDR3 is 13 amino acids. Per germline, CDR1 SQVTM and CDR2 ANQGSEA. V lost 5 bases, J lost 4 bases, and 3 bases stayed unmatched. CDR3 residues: CSVRTGDNQPQHF. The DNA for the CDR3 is TGCAGCGTTCGGACAGGGGATAATCAGCCCCAGCATTTT.

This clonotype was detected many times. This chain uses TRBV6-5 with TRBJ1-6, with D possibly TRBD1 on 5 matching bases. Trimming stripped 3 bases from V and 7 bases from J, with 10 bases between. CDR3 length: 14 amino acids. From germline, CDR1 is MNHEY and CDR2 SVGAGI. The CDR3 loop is CASSYPGTNSPLHF. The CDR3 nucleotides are TGTGCCAGCAGTTATCCAGGGACGAATTCACCCCTCCACTTT.

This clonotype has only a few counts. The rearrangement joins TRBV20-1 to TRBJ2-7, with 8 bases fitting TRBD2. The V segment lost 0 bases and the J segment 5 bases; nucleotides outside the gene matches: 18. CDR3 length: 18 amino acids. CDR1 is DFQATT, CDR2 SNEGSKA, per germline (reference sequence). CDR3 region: CSAREGGGGTRIFDEQYF. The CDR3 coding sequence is TGCAGTGCTAGAGAGGGAGGCGGGGGGACTAGAATTTTCGACGAGCAGTACTTC.

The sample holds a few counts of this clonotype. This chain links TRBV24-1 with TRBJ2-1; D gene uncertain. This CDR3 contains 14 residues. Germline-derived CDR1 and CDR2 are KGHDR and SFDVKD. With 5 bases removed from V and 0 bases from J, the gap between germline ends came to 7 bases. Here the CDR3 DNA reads TGTGCCACCAGTGCTGGGGTCTCCTACAATGAGCAGTTCTTC. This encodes CATSAGVSYNEQFF.

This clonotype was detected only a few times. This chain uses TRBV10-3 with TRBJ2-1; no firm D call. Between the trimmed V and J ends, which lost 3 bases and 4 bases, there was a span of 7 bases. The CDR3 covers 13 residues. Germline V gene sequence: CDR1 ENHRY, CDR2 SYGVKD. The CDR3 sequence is CAISDTAYNEQFF. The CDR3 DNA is TGTGCCATCAGTGACACAGCTTACAATGAGCAGTTCTTC.

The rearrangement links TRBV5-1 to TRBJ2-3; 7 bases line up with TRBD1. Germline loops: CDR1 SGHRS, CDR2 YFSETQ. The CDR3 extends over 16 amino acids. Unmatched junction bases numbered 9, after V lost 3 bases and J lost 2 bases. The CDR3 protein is CASSSAGTEHTDTQYF. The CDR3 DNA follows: TGCGCCAGCAGCTCAGCCGGGACAGAGCACACAGATACGCAGTATTTT.

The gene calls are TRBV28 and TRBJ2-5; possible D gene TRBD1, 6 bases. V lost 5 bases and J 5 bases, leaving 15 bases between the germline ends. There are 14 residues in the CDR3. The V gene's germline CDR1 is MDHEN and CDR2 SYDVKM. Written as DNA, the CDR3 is TGTGCCAGCAGTCCCCAGGGGCGCGGGGAGACCCAGTACTTC. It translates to CASSPQGRGETQYF.

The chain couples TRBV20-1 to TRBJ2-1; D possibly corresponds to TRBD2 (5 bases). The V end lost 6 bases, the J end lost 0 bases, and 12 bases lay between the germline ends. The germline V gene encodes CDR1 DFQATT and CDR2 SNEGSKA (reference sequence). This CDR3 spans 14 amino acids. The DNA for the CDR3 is TGCAGTGCCCTAGCCGGGATCTCCTACAATGAGCAGTTCTTC. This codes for CSALAGISYNEQFF.

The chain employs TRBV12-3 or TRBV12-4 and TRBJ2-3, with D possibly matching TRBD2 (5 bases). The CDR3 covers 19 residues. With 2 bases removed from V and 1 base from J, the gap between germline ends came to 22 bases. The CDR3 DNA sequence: TGTGCCAGCAGTTTAAGTAGTGGGTCCGGGATTCGGGGCACAGATACGCAGTATTTT. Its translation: CASSLSSGSGIRGTDTQYF.

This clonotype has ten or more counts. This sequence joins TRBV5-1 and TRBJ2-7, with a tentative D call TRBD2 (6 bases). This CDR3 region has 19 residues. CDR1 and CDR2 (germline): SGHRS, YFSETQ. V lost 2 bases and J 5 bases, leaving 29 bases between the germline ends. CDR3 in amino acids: CASSLTGTERLTSGDEQYF. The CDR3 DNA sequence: TGCGCCAGCAGCTTAACCGGGACGGAGAGACTTACCTCGGGGGACGAGCAGTACTTC.

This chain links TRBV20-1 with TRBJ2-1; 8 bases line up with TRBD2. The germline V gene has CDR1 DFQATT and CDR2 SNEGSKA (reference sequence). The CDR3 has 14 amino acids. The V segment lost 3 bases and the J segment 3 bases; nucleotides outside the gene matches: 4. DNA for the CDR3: TGCAGTGCTAGGCGGGGGGAAGTCTACAATGAGCAGTTCTTC. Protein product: CSARRGEVYNEQFF.

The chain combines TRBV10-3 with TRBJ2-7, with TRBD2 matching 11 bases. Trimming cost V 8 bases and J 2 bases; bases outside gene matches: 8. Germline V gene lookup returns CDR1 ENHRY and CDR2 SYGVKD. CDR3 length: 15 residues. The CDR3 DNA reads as TGTGCCATCGGGGACGGGACTAGCGGTACCTACGAGCAGTACTTC. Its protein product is CAIGDGTSGTYEQYF.

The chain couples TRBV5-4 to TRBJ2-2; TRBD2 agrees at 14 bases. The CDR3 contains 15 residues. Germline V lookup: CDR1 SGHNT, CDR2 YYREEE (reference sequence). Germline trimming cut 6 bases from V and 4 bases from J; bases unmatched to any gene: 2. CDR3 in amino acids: CASTGLAGGTGELFF. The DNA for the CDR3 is TGTGCCAGCACCGGACTAGCGGGGGGCACCGGGGAGCTGTTTTTT.

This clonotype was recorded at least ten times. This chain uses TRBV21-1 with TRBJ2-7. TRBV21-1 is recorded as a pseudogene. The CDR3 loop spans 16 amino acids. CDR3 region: CASSNSDQITSFEQYF. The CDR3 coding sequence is TGTGCCAGCAGTAATTCCGACCAGATAACTTCCTTCGAGCAGTACTTC.

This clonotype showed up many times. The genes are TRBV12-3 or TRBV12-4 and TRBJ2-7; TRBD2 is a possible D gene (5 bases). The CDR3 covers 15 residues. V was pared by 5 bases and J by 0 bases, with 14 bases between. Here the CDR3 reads CASSRERVGSYEQYF. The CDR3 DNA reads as TGTGCCAGCAGTAGAGAGAGGGTTGGCTCCTACGAGCAGTACTTC.

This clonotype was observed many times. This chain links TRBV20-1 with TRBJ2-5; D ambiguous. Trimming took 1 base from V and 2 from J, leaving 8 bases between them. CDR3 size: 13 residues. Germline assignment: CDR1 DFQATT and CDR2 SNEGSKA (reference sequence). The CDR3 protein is CSARGPGQETQYF. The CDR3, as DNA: TGCAGTGCTAGAGGGCCGGGTCAAGAGACCCAGTACTTC.

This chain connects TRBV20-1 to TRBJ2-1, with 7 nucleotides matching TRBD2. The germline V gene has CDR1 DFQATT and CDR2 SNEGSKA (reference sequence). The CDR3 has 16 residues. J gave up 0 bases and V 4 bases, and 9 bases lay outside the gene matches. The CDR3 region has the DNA TGCAGTGCTACTTATTCTAGCGGTAGCTCCTACAATGAGCAGTTCTTC. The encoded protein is CSATYSSGSSYNEQFF.

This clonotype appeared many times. Here the CDR3 DNA reads TGTGCCAGCAGTGATCAAGGGCAAGCTAACTATGGCTACACCTTC. It translates to CASSDQGQANYGYTF. The V gene is TRBV2, the J gene TRBJ1-2; no definite D call. V dropped 3 bases and J dropped 0 bases, with 11 bases sitting between them. Germline V gives CDR1 SNHLY, CDR2 FYNNEI. The CDR3 runs to 15 residues.

The chain's CDR3 is CSASTPLAGPEQYF. The CDR3 nucleotides are TGCAGTGCTTCAACGCCGCTAGCGGGCCCTGAGCAGTACTTC. V gene TRBV20-1 combines with J gene TRBJ2-7; 8 nucleotides match TRBD2. J gave up 7 bases and V 5 bases, and 13 bases lay outside the gene matches. The CDR3 has 14 residues. CDR1 and CDR2 (germline): DFQATT, SNEGSKA (reference sequence).

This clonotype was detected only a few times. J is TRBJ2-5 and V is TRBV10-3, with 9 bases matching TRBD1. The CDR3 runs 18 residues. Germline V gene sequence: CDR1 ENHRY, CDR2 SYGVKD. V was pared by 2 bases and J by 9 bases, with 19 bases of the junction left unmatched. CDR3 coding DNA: TGTGCCATCAGTGAGCGACAATACTACGGACAGGGGAAGGGGGCCCAGTACTTC. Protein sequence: CAISERQYYGQGKGAQYF.

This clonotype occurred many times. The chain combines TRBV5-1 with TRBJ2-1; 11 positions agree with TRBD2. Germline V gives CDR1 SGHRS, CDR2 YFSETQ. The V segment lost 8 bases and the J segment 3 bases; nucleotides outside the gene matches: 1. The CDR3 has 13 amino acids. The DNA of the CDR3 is TGCGCCAGTGGGACTAGCGGCTACAATGAGCAGTTCTTC. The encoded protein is CASGTSGYNEQFF.